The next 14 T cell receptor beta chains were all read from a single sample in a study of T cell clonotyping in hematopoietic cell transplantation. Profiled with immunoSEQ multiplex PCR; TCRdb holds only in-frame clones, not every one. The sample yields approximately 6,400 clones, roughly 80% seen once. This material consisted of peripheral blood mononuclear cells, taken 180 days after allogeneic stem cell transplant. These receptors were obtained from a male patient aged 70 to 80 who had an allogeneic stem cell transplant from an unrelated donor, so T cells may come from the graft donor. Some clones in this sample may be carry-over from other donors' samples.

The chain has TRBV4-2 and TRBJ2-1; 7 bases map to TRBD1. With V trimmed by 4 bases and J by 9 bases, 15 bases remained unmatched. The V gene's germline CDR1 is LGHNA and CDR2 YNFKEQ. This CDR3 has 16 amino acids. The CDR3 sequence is CASSPSIGTAGIEQFF. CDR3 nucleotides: TGTGCCAGCAGCCCATCTATAGGGACAGCAGGGATTGAGCAGTTCTTC.

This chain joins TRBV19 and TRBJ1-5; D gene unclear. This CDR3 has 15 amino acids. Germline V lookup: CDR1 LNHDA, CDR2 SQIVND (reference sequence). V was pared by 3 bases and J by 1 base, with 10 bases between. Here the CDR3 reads CASSIPRVSNQPQHF. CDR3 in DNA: TGTGCCAGTAGTATCCCCCGGGTAAGCAATCAGCCCCAGCATTTT.

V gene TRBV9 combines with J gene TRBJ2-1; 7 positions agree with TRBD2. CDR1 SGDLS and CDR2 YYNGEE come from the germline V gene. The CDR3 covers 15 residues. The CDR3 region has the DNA TGTGCAAGCGAGCGGGACTACTTCTCCTACAATGAGCAGTTCTTC. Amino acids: CASERDYFSYNEQFF.

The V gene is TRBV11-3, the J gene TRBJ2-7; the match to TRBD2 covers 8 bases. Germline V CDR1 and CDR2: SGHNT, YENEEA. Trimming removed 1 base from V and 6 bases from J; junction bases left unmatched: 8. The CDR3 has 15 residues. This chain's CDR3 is CASSLVAGYSGEQYF. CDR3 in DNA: TGTGCCAGCAGCTTAGTAGCGGGGTATTCTGGCGAGCAGTACTTC.

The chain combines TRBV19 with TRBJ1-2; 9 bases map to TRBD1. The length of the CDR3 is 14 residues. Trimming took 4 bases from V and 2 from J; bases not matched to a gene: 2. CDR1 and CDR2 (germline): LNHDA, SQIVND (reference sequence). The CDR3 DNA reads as TGTGCCAGTAGTACCGGACAGGGGAACTATGGCTACACCTTC. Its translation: CASSTGQGNYGYTF.

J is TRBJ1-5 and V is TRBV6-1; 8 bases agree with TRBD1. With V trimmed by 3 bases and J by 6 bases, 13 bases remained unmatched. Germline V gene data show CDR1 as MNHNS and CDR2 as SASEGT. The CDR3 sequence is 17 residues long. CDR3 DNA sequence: TGTGCCAGCAGTGACCGGCAGGGGGCCTTATGGGGTCAGCCCCAGCATTTT. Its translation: CASSDRQGALWGQPQHF.

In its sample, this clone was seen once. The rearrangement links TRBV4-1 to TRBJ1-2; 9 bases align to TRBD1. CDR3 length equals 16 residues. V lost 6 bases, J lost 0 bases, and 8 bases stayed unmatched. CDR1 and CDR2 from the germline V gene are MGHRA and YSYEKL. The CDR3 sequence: CASRLGQGPSNYGYTF. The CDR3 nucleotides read TGCGCCAGCAGACTAGGACAGGGGCCGTCTAACTATGGCTACACCTTC.

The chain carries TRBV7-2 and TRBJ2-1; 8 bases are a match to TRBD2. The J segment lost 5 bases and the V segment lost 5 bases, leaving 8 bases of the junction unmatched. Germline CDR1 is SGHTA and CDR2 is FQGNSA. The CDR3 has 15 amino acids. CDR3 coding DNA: TGTGCCAGCAGCCCGAGGACTAGCCTCGACAATGAGCAGTTCTTC. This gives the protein CASSPRTSLDNEQFF.

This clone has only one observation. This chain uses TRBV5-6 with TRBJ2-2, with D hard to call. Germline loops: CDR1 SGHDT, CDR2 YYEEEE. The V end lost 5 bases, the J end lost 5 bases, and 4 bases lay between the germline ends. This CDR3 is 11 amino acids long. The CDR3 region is CASSYTGELFF. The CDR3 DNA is TGTGCCAGCAGTTATACCGGGGAGCTGTTTTTT.

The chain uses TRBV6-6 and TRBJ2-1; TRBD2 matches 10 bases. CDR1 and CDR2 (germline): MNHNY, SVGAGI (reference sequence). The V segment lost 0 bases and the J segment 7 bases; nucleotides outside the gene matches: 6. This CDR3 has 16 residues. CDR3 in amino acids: CASSYSTASGRNEQFF. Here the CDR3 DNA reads TGTGCCAGCAGTTACTCGACCGCTAGCGGGAGAAATGAGCAGTTCTTC.

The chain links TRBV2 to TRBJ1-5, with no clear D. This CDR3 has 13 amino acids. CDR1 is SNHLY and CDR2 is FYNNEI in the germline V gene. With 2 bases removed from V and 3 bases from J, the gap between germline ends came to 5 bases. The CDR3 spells CASSEIFNQPQHF. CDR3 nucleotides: TGTGCCAGCAGTGAAATCTTCAATCAGCCCCAGCATTTT.

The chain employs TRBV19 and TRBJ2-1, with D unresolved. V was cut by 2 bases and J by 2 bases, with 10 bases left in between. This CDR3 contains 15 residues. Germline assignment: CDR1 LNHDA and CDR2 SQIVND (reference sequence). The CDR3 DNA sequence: TGTGCCAGTAGTATACCAGGAGAGACCTACAATGAGCAGTTCTTC. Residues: CASSIPGETYNEQFF.

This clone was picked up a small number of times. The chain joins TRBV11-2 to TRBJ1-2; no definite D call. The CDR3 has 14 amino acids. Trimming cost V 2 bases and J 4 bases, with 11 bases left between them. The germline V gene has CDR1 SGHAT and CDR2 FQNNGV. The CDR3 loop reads CASSLNPGIYGYTF. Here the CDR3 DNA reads TGTGCCAGCAGCTTAAATCCTGGGATCTATGGCTACACCTTC.

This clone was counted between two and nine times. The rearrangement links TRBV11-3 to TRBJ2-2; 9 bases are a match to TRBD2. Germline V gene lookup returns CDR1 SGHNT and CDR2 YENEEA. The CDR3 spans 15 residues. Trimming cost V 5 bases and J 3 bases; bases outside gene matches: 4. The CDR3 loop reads CASSRTSVDTGELFF. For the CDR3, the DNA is TGTGCCAGCAGCCGGACTAGCGTAGACACCGGGGAGCTGTTTTTT.